This T cell receptor beta chain was obtained from a study of shared clonotypes between healthy human individuals. General study results and limits: In a handful of donors, about 5% of naive CD4 clonotypes appeared in common. Generally, naive subsets came out with larger estimated richness than memory subsets.

Losses at the gene ends were 5 bases for V and 2 bases for J; bases not matched to a gene: 5. This CDR3 has 15 amino acids. CDR1 SGHTA and CDR2 FQGNSA come from the germline V gene. With regard to this clone: The antigen is unknown. The identical CDR3 is also encoded by other nucleotide sequences in the sample.

The protocol was immunoSEQ multiplex PCR, while the TCRdb copy is restricted to in-frame clones and leaves out a portion. The repertoire holds over a million clones, with 65% to 80% as singletons. The sequenced sample was memory CD4+ T cells sorted from blood. The subset was: CD45RA-negative fraction. The chain carries TRBV7-2 and TRBJ2-2, with TRBD2 matching 7 bases. The receptor was derived from a man younger than 30 in good health. DNA for the CDR3: TGTGCCAGCAGCCCATCTAGCGGAAACACCGGGGAGCTGTTTTTT. Translation gives CASSPSSGNTGELFF.